The 17 T cell receptor beta chains reported below all come from one sample, sequenced in a study of CD8 T cells in ankylosing spondylitis (dated by TCRdb to 2016 to 2017). What the authors observed across the whole study: A TCR beta motif made up of roughly eight highly homologous amino acid variants appeared to be characteristic of blood from ankylosing spondylitis patients.

Libraries were built with 5' RACE. TCRdb names Illumina HiSeq 2500 as the instrument used. The public sequencing data were trimmed at Q25 with fastp and processed into clonotypes with MiXCR by TCRdb, which kept only in-frame beta chains. CDR3 protein sequences are deduplicated, and each keeps its most common genes and DNA. The sample includes hundreds of thousands of distinct CDR3 sequences, with roughly a quarter observed a single time. About 0.89% of the sample goes to the ten largest clones. For these receptors, no antigen is known. Input material: blood, either unsorted or a sorted T cell fraction (not recorded which). Receptor source: a male donor with ankylosing spondylitis.

This chain uses TRBV20-1 with TRBJ2-1; 7 bases align to TRBD2. With 6 bases clipped from V and 1 base from J, the junction kept 3 bases outside the gene matches. CDR3 size: 13 residues. Germline values: CDR1 DFQATT, CDR2 SNEGSKA (reference sequence). In nucleotides, the CDR3 is TGCAGTGCCCGGGAGGTTTCCTACAATGAGCAGTTCTTC. Its translation is CSAREVSYNEQFF.

The V call is TRBV5-1, the J call TRBJ2-2, with a weak D call TRBD1 (6 bases). Trimming cost V 0 bases and J 4 bases, with 16 bases left between them. The CDR3 sequence is 17 residues long. Germline V gene lookup returns CDR1 SGHRS and CDR2 YFSETQ. The DNA of the CDR3 is TGCGCCAGCAGCTTGGAATCAGGGGTTCATGTCACCGGGGAGCTGTTTTTT. Its protein product is CASSLESGVHVTGELFF.

This CDR3 is CASSPGVRLSLGYGYTF. Here the CDR3 DNA reads TGCGCCAGCAGCCCGGGGGTCCGGCTCTCCTTGGGCTATGGCTACACCTTC. The V gene is TRBV5-1, the J gene TRBJ1-2; a weak D match, TRBD1 (5 bases). CDR3 length: 17 residues. Trimming cost V 4 bases and J 4 bases, with 23 bases left between them. Germline lookup yields CDR1 SGHRS and CDR2 YFSETQ.

The chain recombines TRBV20-1 with TRBJ1-4; tentatively, D is TRBD1 (5 bases). The CDR3 totals 15 residues. Trimming took 0 bases from V and 8 from J, leaving 16 bases between them. Germline CDR1 DFQATT, CDR2 SNEGSKA (reference sequence). This chain's CDR3 is CSARDDRGGNEKLFF. The CDR3 DNA reads as TGCAGTGCTAGAGATGATCGGGGGGGGAACGAAAAACTGTTTTTT.

This chain connects TRBV11-2 to TRBJ1-4, with a weak D call TRBD1 (5 bases). This CDR3 has 14 residues. V lost 1 base, J lost 8 bases, and 11 bases lay in between. Germline-derived CDR1 and CDR2 are SGHAT and FQNNGV. The CDR3 DNA reads TGTGCCAGCAGCTTAGCGGGGACCGGAGAAAAACTGTTTTTT. Amino acid sequence: CASSLAGTGEKLFF.

This clonotype has a handful of counts. The J gene is TRBJ2-5, the V gene TRBV12-3 or TRBV12-4; D is undetermined. CDR3 length: 11 residues. Trimming took off 6 bases at V and 7 bases at J, with 9 bases between the two ends. CDR3: CASSRDSTQYF. The CDR3 region has the DNA TGTGCCAGCAGCCGCGACTCGACCCAGTACTTC.

This clonotype occurred many times. V is TRBV5-1 and J is TRBJ1-2; maybe TRBD1 (5 bases). The CDR3 extends over 12 amino acids. V shed 5 bases and J shed 1 base, with 6 bases lying between them. CDR1 is SGHRS and CDR2 is YFSETQ in the germline V gene. CDR3: CASSDSNYGYTF. The CDR3 nucleotides are TGCGCCAGCAGTGACAGTAACTATGGCTACACCTTC.

This clonotype came up a few times. This chain links TRBV5-5 with TRBJ1-3; no reliable D call. This CDR3 contains 16 residues. Germline V lookup: CDR1 SGHKS, CDR2 YYEKEE (reference sequence). Trimming stripped 6 bases from V and 0 bases from J, with 16 bases between. The CDR3 sequence is CASTPSGSVSGNTIYF. The CDR3 DNA is TGTGCCAGCACCCCGTCTGGATCTGTCTCTGGAAACACCATATATTTT.

The CDR3 coding sequence is TGTGCCAGCAGTGAAGGGTTTTCTTCGTATGGCTACACCTTC. Protein product: CASSEGFSSYGYTF. The chain carries TRBV6-1 and TRBJ1-2; no clear D. The CDR3 extends over 14 amino acids. Trimming shortened V by 1 base and J by 5 bases, and 11 bases separated the two germline ends. Per the germline V gene, CDR1 is MNHNS and CDR2 is SASEGT.

The chain has TRBV12-3 or TRBV12-4 and TRBJ2-1; TRBD2 agrees at 8 bases. Trimming removed 6 bases from V and 9 bases from J; junction bases left unmatched: 10. This CDR3 is built from 14 residues. In nucleotides, the CDR3 is TGTGCCAGCAGCAATAGCGGGACCGACGGTGAGCAGTTCTTC. As protein: CASSNSGTDGEQFF.

This clonotype has more than one count but fewer than ten. The chain carries TRBV7-2 and TRBJ2-1; D is ambiguous. CDR3 length equals 13 residues. Germline CDR1 reads SGHTA; CDR2 reads FQGNSA. Trimming took 1 base from V and 7 from J, leaving 8 bases between them. CDR3 sequence: CASSLVQPNEQFF. The CDR3 nucleotides read TGTGCCAGCAGCTTAGTTCAACCGAATGAGCAGTTCTTC.

The V and J genes are TRBV18 and TRBJ1-1; D remains ambiguous. The CDR3 spans 17 residues. From germline, CDR1 is KGHSH and CDR2 LQKENI. V was pared by 0 bases and J by 0 bases, with 14 bases between. The CDR3, as DNA: TGTGCCAGCTCACCACCGTCTCGCAATGTAATGAACACTGAAGCTTTCTTT. It encodes CASSPPSRNVMNTEAFF.

The chain recombines TRBV29-1 with TRBJ2-5; D might be TRBD1 or TRBD2, each matching 5 bases. CDR1 and CDR2 (germline): SQVTM, ANQGSEA. Trimming cost V 6 bases and J 4 bases, with 18 bases left between them. This CDR3 has 14 residues. The CDR3 spells CSVSGDAGRETQYF. The CDR3 DNA is TGCAGCGTGAGCGGTGACGCAGGGAGAGAGACCCAGTACTTC.

This chain links TRBV5-1 with TRBJ2-1; D is unresolved. Germline V CDR1 and CDR2: SGHRS, YFSETQ. This CDR3 comprises 14 residues. V was clipped by 1 base and J by 3 bases, with 8 bases between them. The CDR3 nucleotides read TGCGCCAGCAGCTTGCGGTCGGACTACAATGAGCAGTTCTTC. Amino acid sequence: CASSLRSDYNEQFF.

V is TRBV3-1 and J is TRBJ2-1; D is unclear. Germline V gene lookup returns CDR1 LGHDT and CDR2 YNNKEL (reference sequence). The CDR3 is 14 residues long. The ends were cut back, 4 bases at V and 7 bases at J, with 14 bases in the middle. CDR3: CASSPSIKENEQFF. CDR3 in DNA: TGTGCCAGCAGCCCGTCGATCAAGGAAAATGAGCAGTTCTTC.

This clonotype was observed a handful of times. The rearrangement links TRBV27 to TRBJ2-2; TRBD1 matches at 8 bases. CDR1 and CDR2 from the germline V gene are MNHEY and SMNVEV (reference sequence). The V and J ends lost 4 bases and 6 bases, in that order; junction bases with no gene match: 10. The CDR3 length is 16 residues. Here the CDR3 DNA reads TGTGCCAGCAGTTCTCTTCGGACAGGGTGGCCCGGGGAGCTGTTTTTT. Protein product: CASSSLRTGWPGELFF.

The J gene is TRBJ1-4, the V gene TRBV20-1, with D maybe TRBD1 (6 bases). V dropped 5 bases and J dropped 5 bases, with 12 bases sitting between them. The CDR3 contains 13 residues. Germline lookup yields CDR1 DFQATT and CDR2 SNEGSKA (reference sequence). The CDR3 here is CSAPTGQNEKLFF. The CDR3 DNA follows: TGCAGTGCTCCCACCGGACAGAATGAAAAACTGTTTTTT.